Listed below are T cell receptor beta chains from one sample, sequenced in a study of graft-versus-host responses after intestinal transplantation. Data came from immunoSEQ multiplex PCR; TCRdb stores just in-frame clones and leaves some out. The sample contains over 7,500 clones, approximately 64% of which appear only once. Sample: ileum tissue, taken 450 to 470 days after transplant. The receptors stem from a human patient who received an intestinal transplant, so some T cells may come from the graft donor. Both conserved end residues are part of each CDR3. The order of the fields is V gene, clone size, D gene, J gene, CDR3 protein, CDR3 DNA. The D gene is left open where the match is weak. The size of a clone is reported for some rows only, either as once, few or many, or as a class for expanded clones.

TRBV5-1	-	-	TRBJ1-1	CASRPEVNTEAFF	TGCGCCAGCAGGCCCGAGGTAAACACTGAAGCTTTCTTT
TRBV30	few	TRBD2	TRBJ2-2	CAWTTQRGSNTGELFF	TGTGCCTGGACTACCCAGCGGGGATCGAACACCGGGGAGCTGTTTTTT
TRBV5-4	few	-	TRBJ1-5	CASSLLGQPQHF	TGTGCCAGCAGCTTGCTGGGTCAGCCCCAGCATTTT
TRBV6-5	once	-	TRBJ2-7	CASSERTPTYEQYF	TGTGCCAGCAGTGAGAGGACTCCTACCTACGAGCAGTACTTC
TRBV6-1	once	TRBD1	TRBJ2-7	CASSDPTGGFYEQYF	TGTGCCAGCAGTGATCCCACAGGGGGATTCTACGAGCAGTACTTC
TRBV11-2	-	-	TRBJ1-1	CASSLSLGNEAFF	TGTGCCAGCAGCTTAAGTCTTGGAAATGAAGCTTTCTTT
TRBV14	-	-	TRBJ2-3	CASSQDFKGADTQYF	TGTGCCAGCAGCCAAGATTTTAAGGGTGCAGATACGCAGTATTTT
TRBV5-1	few	TRBD1	TRBJ2-1	CASSLVDRAGNEQFF	TGCGCCAGCAGCTTAGTGGACAGGGCTGGGAATGAGCAGTTCTTC
TRBV10-3	-	-	TRBJ2-5	CAISEGIGGLETQYF	TGTGCCATCAGTGAGGGGATTGGGGGGCTAGAGACCCAGTACTTC
TRBV4-1	-	-	TRBJ2-5	CASKRIGTQQETQYF	TGCGCCAGCAAACGGATTGGGACTCAACAAGAGACCCAGTACTTC
TRBV6-1	-	-	TRBJ2-7	CASSDRFYEQYF	TGTGCCAGCAGTGACAGATTCTACGAGCAGTACTTC
TRBV4-2	few	-	TRBJ1-2	CASSLGKSPYVGYTF	TGTGCCAGCAGCCTGGGGAAGAGCCCCTATGTAGGCTACACCTTC
TRBV6-6	few	-	TRBJ2-5	CASSRQVQETQYF	TGTGCCAGCAGCCGACAGGTCCAAGAGACCCAGTACTTC
TRBV19	few	TRBD1	TRBJ2-1	CASSKPNAGTGRNEQFF	TGTGCCAGTAGTAAGCCTAATGCCGGGACAGGGAGGAATGAGCAGTTCTTC
TRBV29-1	once	-	TRBJ1-1	CSVVGTEAFF	TGCAGCGTTGTAGGGACTGAAGCTTTCTTT
TRBV19	medium-sized	-	TRBJ1-5	CASSSGQSIYQPQHF	TGTGCCAGTAGTTCGGGACAATCTATTTATCAGCCCCAGCATTTT
TRBV7-3	-	-	TRBJ2-1	CASSLTPTKEQFF	TGTGCCAGCAGCTTAACCCCAACGAAAGAGCAGTTCTTC
TRBV7-9	few	TRBD2	TRBJ2-5	CASSLSSGGPQETQYF	TGTGCCAGCAGCTTAAGTAGCGGGGGGCCCCAAGAGACCCAGTACTTC
TRBV29-1	-	-	TRBJ2-7	CSVVTERDTRQYF	TGCAGCGTTGTGACTGAACGGGACACTAGGCAGTACTTC
TRBV2	-	-	TRBJ1-2	CASSEQGNYGYTF	TGTGCCAGCAGTGAACAGGGGAACTATGGCTACACCTTC
TRBV19	-	TRBD1	TRBJ1-5	CASSSPRGDRGAQPQHF	TGTGCCAGTAGTTCCCCCCGAGGGGACAGGGGTGCCCAGCCCCAGCATTTT
TRBV19	-	TRBD2	TRBJ2-3	CASSTSGSTDTQYF	TGTGCCAGTAGTACTAGCGGGAGCACAGATACGCAGTATTTT
TRBV11-2	few	TRBD1	TRBJ2-2	CASSKQQGGGELFF	TGTGCCAGCAGCAAGCAACAGGGGGGCGGGGAGCTGTTTTTT
TRBV28	-	-	TRBJ2-2	CASKGYTGELFF	TGTGCCAGCAAGGGTTACACCGGGGAGCTGTTTTTT
TRBV7-9	few	TRBD1	TRBJ2-1	CASSLRDRSYNEQFF	TGTGCCAGCAGCCTCCGGGACAGGTCCTACAATGAGCAGTTCTTC
TRBV6-6	-	-	TRBJ2-3	CASSYGVATDTQYF	TGTGCCAGCAGTTACGGGGTAGCCACAGATACGCAGTATTTT
TRBV6-9	-	-	TRBJ1-2	CASRRGVGIYGYTF	TGTGCCAGCAGACGTGGGGTCGGGATCTATGGCTACACCTTC
TRBV9	-	-	TRBJ1-1	CASSKTDIRSTEAFF	TGTGCCAGCAGCAAGACGGACATAAGGAGCACTGAAGCTTTCTTT
TRBV7-9	-	-	TRBJ2-1	CASSSRLVSTNEQFF	TGTGCCAGCAGCTCTAGACTAGTAAGCACTAATGAGCAGTTCTTC
TRBV7-3	once	-	TRBJ2-6	CASSLGRVNVLTF	TGTGCCAGCAGCCTGGGACGGGTCAACGTCCTGACTTTC
TRBV27	-	-	TRBJ2-1	CASSFSPNYNEQFF	TGTGCCAGCAGTTTCTCCCCGAATTACAATGAGCAGTTCTTC
TRBV30	-	-	TRBJ2-3	CAWKGADTQYF	TGTGCCTGGAAGGGGGCAGATACGCAGTATTTT
TRBV28	-	-	TRBJ2-1	CASSLRDLPDEQFF	TGTGCCAGCAGTTTGAGGGATCTACCCGATGAGCAGTTCTTC
TRBV7-9	-	-	TRBJ1-1	CASSLSLGNEAFF	TGTGCCAGCAGCTTAAGTCTTGGAAATGAAGCTTTCTTT
TRBV19	-	-	TRBJ1-2	CASSLTRDGYTF	TGTGCCAGTAGTCTCACGAGGGATGGCTACACCTTC
TRBV4-1	once	-	TRBJ2-4	CASSREGADKNIQYF	TGCGCCAGCAGCCGGGAAGGGGCGGACAAAAACATTCAGTACTTC
TRBV5-1	medium-sized	-	TRBJ1-1	CASSSGQPNTEAFF	TGCGCCAGCAGCTCCGGACAGCCGAACACTGAAGCTTTCTTT
TRBV4-3	few	-	TRBJ1-5	CASSQYRVGQPQHF	TGCGCCAGCAGCCAGTACAGGGTCGGTCAGCCCCAGCATTTT
TRBV6-1	once	-	TRBJ1-2	CASSGQAAFYGYTF	TGTGCCAGCAGCGGGCAGGCTGCCTTCTATGGCTACACCTTC
TRBV4-2	-	-	TRBJ2-7	CASSQDVGGASYEQYF	TGTGCCAGCAGCCAAGATGTGGGCGGGGCCTCCTACGAGCAGTACTTC
TRBV19	medium-sized	-	TRBJ2-3	CASSIPMRTDTQYF	TGTGCCAGTAGTATACCGATGCGCACAGATACGCAGTATTTT
TRBV19	-	-	TRBJ2-5	CASRPENRRWKETQYF	TGTGCCAGTAGGCCTGAAAATAGGAGGTGGAAAGAGACCCAGTACTTC
TRBV7-9	medium-sized	TRBD2	TRBJ2-7	CASSRETIAGATEQYF	TGTGCCAGCAGCAGAGAGACTATAGCGGGAGCGACCGAGCAGTACTTC
TRBV19	-	-	TRBJ2-1	CASSIESPYNEQFF	TGTGCCAGTAGTATAGAGAGCCCCTACAATGAGCAGTTCTTC
TRBV5-5	-	-	TRBJ1-2	CASSLVGEGSYGYTF	TGTGCCAGCAGCTTGGTCGGGGAGGGATCCTATGGCTACACCTTC
TRBV5-1	-	-	TRBJ2-1	CASSLNEGRRFF	TGCGCCAGCAGCTTGAATGAGGGCCGGCGGTTCTTC